This T cell receptor beta chain was sequenced during a study of regulatory T cells in long-lasting Graves disease. The authors built TCR beta libraries using iRepertoire HTBI primers and Arm-PCR of CDR3 regions. TCRdb reprocessed the multiplex PCR reads via MiXCR and lists one record per CDR3 protein. The sample consists of more than 350,000 distinct CDR3 sequences, about 15% of them appearing once. Time point defined: newly diagnosed GD, antithyroid drugs for less than 3 months. With RNA extracted from PBMCs as input, the TCR library was made. Patients came from an endocrinology department in Xi'an, China. These sequences were also reported in another study, on T cells in Graves' hyperthyroidism and ophthalmopathy.

This TCR derives from a woman aged 25 to 45 with Graves disease. The material was peripheral blood mononuclear cells (PBMCs), obtained at new diagnosis, from a patient treated with antithyroid drugs.

CDR3 bases: TGTGCCAGCATAGACACCCTAGGTAGCAATCAGCCCCAGCATTTT. It is translated as CASIDTLGSNQPQHF. This sequence joins TRBV6-2 or TRBV6-3 and TRBJ1-5; D is ambiguous. Between the trimmed V and J ends, which lost 7 bases and 0 bases, there was a span of 13 bases. The CDR3 is 15 residues long. CDR1 MNHEY and CDR2 SVGEGT come from the germline V gene.